These 2 T cell receptor beta chains were sequenced from one sample in a study of blood T cell repertoires in COVID-19. Assay: immunoSEQ multiplex PCR; the TCRdb copy retains only in-frame clones and omits some. The repertoire consists of 55,000 to 75,000 clones, with 82% occurring once and the leading ten covering around 16%. Input material: peripheral blood. The receptors stem from a man older than 75 with active COVID-19.

This rearrangement joins TRBV3-1 (or the pseudogene TRBV3-2) to TRBJ1-1, with D unresolved. V was trimmed by 0 bases and J by 5 bases, leaving 13 bases between them. CDR1 and CDR2 from the germline V gene are LGHDT and YNNKEL (reference sequence). The CDR3 totals 15 residues. The CDR3 DNA reads as TGTGCCAGCAGCCAAGATGACGGGGTTAGGACTGAAGCTTTCTTT. It codes for CASSQDDGVRTEAFF.

The chain carries TRBV19 and TRBJ2-7; D is perhaps TRBD2 (6 bases). Trimming stripped 9 bases from V and 3 bases from J, with 18 bases between. Germline V gene data show CDR1 as LNHDA and CDR2 as SQIVND (reference sequence). CDR3 size: 14 residues. The CDR3 loop is CASQYTGGIYEQYF. The CDR3 DNA reads as TGTGCCAGCCAATATACGGGCGGGATCTACGAGCAGTACTTC. The full variable domain, its missing parts supplied by reference TRBV19 and TRBJ2-7, is DGGITQSPKYLFRKEGQNVTLSCEQNLNHDAMYWYRQDPGQGLRLIYYSQIVNDFQKGDIAEGYSVSREKKESFPLTVTSAQKNPTAFYLCASQYTGGIYEQYFGPGTRLTVT.